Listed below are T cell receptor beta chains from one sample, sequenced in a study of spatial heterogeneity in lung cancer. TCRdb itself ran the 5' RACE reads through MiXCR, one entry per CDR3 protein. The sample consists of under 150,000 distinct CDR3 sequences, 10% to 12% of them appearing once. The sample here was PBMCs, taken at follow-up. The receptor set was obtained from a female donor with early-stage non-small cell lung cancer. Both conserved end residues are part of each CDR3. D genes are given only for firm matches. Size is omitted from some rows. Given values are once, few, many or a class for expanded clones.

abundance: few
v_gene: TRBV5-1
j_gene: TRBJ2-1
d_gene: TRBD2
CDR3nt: TGCGCCAGCAGCCCCCGGCGCGGGAGCTCCTACAATGAGCAGTTCTTC
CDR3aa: CASSPRRGSSYNEQFF

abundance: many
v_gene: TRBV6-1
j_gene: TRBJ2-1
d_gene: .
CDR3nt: TGTGCCAGCAGTGAATCGATATTAGCACGCAGTGAGCAGTTCTTC
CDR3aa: CASSESILARSEQFF

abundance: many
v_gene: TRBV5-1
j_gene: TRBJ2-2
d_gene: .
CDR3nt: TGCGCCAGCAGCTTCGACAAAATCACCGGGGAGCTGTTTTTT
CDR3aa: CASSFDKITGELFF

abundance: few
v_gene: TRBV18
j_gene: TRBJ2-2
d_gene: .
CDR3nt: TGTGCCAGCTCACCACCTTACAACGGGGAGCTGTTTTTT
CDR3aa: CASSPPYNGELFF

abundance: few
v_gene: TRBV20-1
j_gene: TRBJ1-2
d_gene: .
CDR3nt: TGCAGTGCTGAGGGGGACCGTTCATCGGCTGGCTACACCTTC
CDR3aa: CSAEGDRSSAGYTF

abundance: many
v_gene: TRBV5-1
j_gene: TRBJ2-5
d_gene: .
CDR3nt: TGCGCCAGCAGCTTCACTAGTATGGAGACCCAGTACTTC
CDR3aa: CASSFTSMETQYF

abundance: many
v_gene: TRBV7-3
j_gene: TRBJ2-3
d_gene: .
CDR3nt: TGTGCCAGCAGCCTTGAGCCACCAGATACGCAGTATTTT
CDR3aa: CASSLEPPDTQYF

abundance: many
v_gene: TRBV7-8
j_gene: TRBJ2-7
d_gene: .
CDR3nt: TGTGCCAGCAGCTCAGGTTTCGAGCAGTACTTC
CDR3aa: CASSSGFEQYF

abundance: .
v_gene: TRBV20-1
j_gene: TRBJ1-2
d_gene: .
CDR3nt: TGCAGTGCTAGAGCGGGACGGAACTATGGCTACACCTTC
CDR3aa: CSARAGRNYGYTF

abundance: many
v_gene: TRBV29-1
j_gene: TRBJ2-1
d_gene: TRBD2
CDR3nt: TGCAGCGTTGAAGTTATGGGAGGGAACAATGAGCAGTTCTTC
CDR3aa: CSVEVMGGNNEQFF

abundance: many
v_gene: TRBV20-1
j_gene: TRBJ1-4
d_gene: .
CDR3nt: TGCAGTGCTAGAGGGAGTCAAAATGAAAAACTGTTTTTT
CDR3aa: CSARGSQNEKLFF

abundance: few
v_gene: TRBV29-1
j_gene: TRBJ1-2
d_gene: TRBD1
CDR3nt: TGCAGCGTTGTTAGGGGGCCGGGTGTCTCTGGCTACACCTTC
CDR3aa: CSVVRGPGVSGYTF

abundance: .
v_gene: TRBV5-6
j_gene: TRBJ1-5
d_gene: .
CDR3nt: TGTGCCAGCAGCTTGGGGAGCTATCAGCCCCAGCATTTT
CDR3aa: CASSLGSYQPQHF

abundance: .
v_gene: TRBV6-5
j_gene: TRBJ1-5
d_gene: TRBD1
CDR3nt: TGTGCCAGCAGTTTGACAGGGTCCCATCAGCCCCAGCATTTT
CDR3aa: CASSLTGSHQPQHF

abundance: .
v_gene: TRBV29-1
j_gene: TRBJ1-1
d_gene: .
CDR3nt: TGCAGCGTTGAAAGGGGGAAGGTCGGTGAAGCTTTCTTT
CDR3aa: CSVERGKVGEAFF

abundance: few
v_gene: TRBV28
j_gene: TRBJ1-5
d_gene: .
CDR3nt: TGTGCCAGCAGAATTGGGGGGAATAGCAATCAGCCCCAGCATTTT
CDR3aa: CASRIGGNSNQPQHF

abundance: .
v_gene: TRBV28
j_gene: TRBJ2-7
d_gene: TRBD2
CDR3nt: TGTGCCAGCAGTTCCCAGGGACTAGAGGCCTACGAGCAGTACTTC
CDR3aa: CASSSQGLEAYEQYF

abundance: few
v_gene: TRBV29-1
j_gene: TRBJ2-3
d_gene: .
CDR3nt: TGCAGCTCCGGAGGGGGTTCCACAGATACGCAGTATTTT
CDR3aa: CSSGGGSTDTQYF

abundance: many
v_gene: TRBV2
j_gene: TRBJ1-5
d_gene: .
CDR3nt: TGTGCCAGCAAGACGGACAGCCAGCCCCAGCATTTT
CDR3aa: CASKTDSQPQHF

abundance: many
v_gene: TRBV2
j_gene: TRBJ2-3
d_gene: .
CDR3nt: TGTGCCAGCAGTGAGTCTGTAGATACGCAGTATTTT
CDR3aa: CASSESVDTQYF

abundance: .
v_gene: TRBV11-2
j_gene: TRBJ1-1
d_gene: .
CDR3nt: TGTGCCAGCAGCTTAGATCTGGGACCGCCAGAAGCTTTCTTT
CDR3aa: CASSLDLGPPEAFF

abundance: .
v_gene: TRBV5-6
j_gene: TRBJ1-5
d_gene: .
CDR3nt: TGTGCCAGCAGCTCAACGACTACTCATCAGCCCCAGCATTTT
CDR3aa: CASSSTTTHQPQHF

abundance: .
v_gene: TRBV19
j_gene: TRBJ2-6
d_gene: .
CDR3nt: TGTGCCAGTAGTATGGTCAGCTCTGGGGCCAACGTCCTGACTTTC
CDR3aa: CASSMVSSGANVLTF

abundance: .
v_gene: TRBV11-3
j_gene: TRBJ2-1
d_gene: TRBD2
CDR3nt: TGTGCCAGCAGCCCCATGAGTAGCGGGTACAATGAGCAGTTCTTC
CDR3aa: CASSPMSSGYNEQFF